This section outlines one T cell receptor (beta chain) sequence together with its context. Its antigen is undetermined. It was by quantitative 5'-RACE with molecular barcodes that TCR beta libraries were made. TCRdb independently ran MiXCR on the 5' RACE reads; one entry per CDR3 protein. The sample carries some 250,000 distinct CDR3 sequences, about 24% recorded once. This specimen comes from a study of CD8 T cells in ankylosing spondylitis. Study-wide points: Reported data indicate significant enrichment of disease-linked clones within matched ankylosing spondylitis synovial fluid.

The sequenced sample consisted of blood, either unsorted or a sorted T cell fraction (not recorded which). This receptor was taken from a male donor with ankylosing spondylitis or in good health (not recorded which).

The CDR3 protein is CASRHDSQHEQYF. The CDR3 region has the DNA TGCGCCAGCAGACATGACAGCCAACACGAGCAGTACTTC. The chain is built from TRBV5-1 and TRBJ2-7; perhaps TRBD1 as D (5 bases). The CDR3 has 13 amino acids. In germline, CDR1 is SGHRS, CDR2 YFSETQ. Trimming took 5 bases from V and 5 from J, leaving 14 bases between them. Using reference TRBV5-1 and TRBJ2-7 for the parts outside the CDR3, the full variable domain is KAGVTQTPRYLIKTRGQQVTLSCSPISGHRSVSWYQQTPGQGLQFLFEYFSETQRNKGNFPGRFSGRQFSNSRSEMNVSTLELGDSALYLCASRHDSQHEQYFGPGTRLTVT.